One sample yielded the 27 T cell receptor beta chains listed below, sequenced in a study of blood T cell repertoires in COVID-19. Repertoires were generated with immunoSEQ multiplex PCR, while TCRdb's copy carries only in-frame clones and drops some. There are approximately 85,000 clones in the sample; 70% to 90% occur only once, and 25% to 30% lies in the top ten. Sequencing was done on a sample of peripheral blood. These receptors originate from a man aged 45-65 years with active or convalescent COVID-19.

The chain couples TRBV12-5 to TRBJ2-2; D call uncertain. Trimming took off 3 bases at V and 4 bases at J, with 9 bases between the two ends. Germline V gene sequence: CDR1 LGHNT, CDR2 FRNRAP. CDR3 length equals 14 residues. The CDR3 sequence: CASGFEASTGELFF. Here the CDR3 DNA reads TGTGCTAGTGGTTTCGAGGCTTCCACCGGGGAGCTGTTTTTT.

The CDR3 sequence: CASSPAGGKNTEAFF. The DNA of the CDR3 is TGTGCCAGCTCACCCGCAGGGGGCAAGAACACTGAAGCTTTCTTT. The V gene is TRBV18, the J gene TRBJ1-1; TRBD1 matches 8 bases. CDR3 size: 15 residues. Germline loops: CDR1 KGHSH, CDR2 LQKENI. Trimming removed 3 bases from V and 1 base from J; junction bases left unmatched: 4.

This clone was picked up one time. The rearrangement links TRBV6-5 to TRBJ1-1, with 7 bases matching TRBD1. This CDR3 has 13 amino acids. Germline V gene lookup returns CDR1 MNHEY and CDR2 SVGAGI. The V gene end was trimmed by 6 bases and the J gene end by 4 bases; junction bases not matched to a gene: 5. The CDR3 DNA reads TGTGCCAGCAGCGTCCGGGACAGCACTGAAGCTTTCTTT. Protein sequence: CASSVRDSTEAFF.

This clone showed up just a few times. The chain links TRBV5-1 to TRBJ2-1, with TRBD2 matching over 11 bases. The CDR3 length is 15 residues. With 2 bases clipped from V and 5 bases from J, the junction kept 3 bases outside the gene matches. Germline loops: CDR1 SGHRS, CDR2 YFSETQ. The CDR3 here is CASSFSGGVNNEQFF. CDR3 in DNA: TGCGCCAGCAGCTTTAGCGGGGGGGTCAACAATGAGCAGTTCTTC. Variable domain in full (rest from reference TRBV5-1 and TRBJ2-1): KAGVTQTPRYLIKTRGQQVTLSCSPISGHRSVSWYQQTPGQGLQFLFEYFSETQRNKGNFPGRFSGRQFSNSRSEMNVSTLELGDSALYLCASSFSGGVNNEQFFGPGTRLTVL.

V gene TRBV12-5 combines with J gene TRBJ1-1; possibly TRBD1 for D (6 bases). The germline V and J ends were trimmed by 6 bases and 4 bases, with 12 bases remaining between them. CDR1 is LGHNT and CDR2 is FRNRAP in the germline V gene. This CDR3 region has 13 residues. The CDR3 loop reads CASGPQGGTEAFF. As DNA, the CDR3 is TGTGCTAGTGGCCCACAAGGGGGCACTGAAGCTTTCTTT.

The chain uses TRBV7-2 and TRBJ2-1; 11 bases agree with TRBD2. In germline, CDR1 is SGHTA, CDR2 FQGNSA. With 3 bases clipped from V and 10 bases from J, the junction kept 5 bases outside the gene matches. The length of the CDR3 is 14 residues. CDR3 loop: CASSFSGLAVEQFF. The CDR3 DNA is TGTGCCAGCAGCTTCTCGGGACTAGCGGTAGAGCAGTTCTTC.

This clone was seen just once. This chain connects TRBV28 to TRBJ2-1; possible D gene TRBD1, 5 bases. The CDR3 is made up of 16 amino acids. Germline CDR1 is MDHEN and CDR2 is SYDVKM. V was clipped by 6 bases and J by 7 bases, with 22 bases between them. This chain's CDR3 is CASRLPGQGGVNEQFF. In nucleotides, the CDR3 is TGTGCCAGCAGGCTTCCCGGGCAGGGTGGGGTGAATGAGCAGTTCTTC.

V gene TRBV4-3 combines with J gene TRBJ2-2; no firm D call. Trimming pared 0 bases from V and 8 bases from J, leaving 13 bases between. Germline CDR1 LGHNA, CDR2 YSLEER. This CDR3 is 15 amino acids long. The CDR3 sequence is CASSQDFTERGELFF. The CDR3 DNA follows: TGCGCCAGCAGCCAAGATTTTACCGAGAGGGGGGAGCTGTTTTTT.

The V and J genes are TRBV15 and TRBJ1-3; D is unresolved. With 1 base removed from V and 2 bases from J, the gap between germline ends came to 12 bases. This CDR3 contains 16 residues. CDR1 is LNHNV and CDR2 is YYDKDF in the germline V gene (reference sequence). In DNA form, the CDR3 reads TGTGCCACCAGCAGAGCAAGGGAGGGCGCTGGAAACACCATATATTTT. Its protein product is CATSRAREGAGNTIYF.

This clone has just one count. The V gene is TRBV5-1, the J gene TRBJ2-7; D is unresolved. Trimming pared 0 bases from V and 8 bases from J, leaving 12 bases between. CDR3 length: 13 amino acids. Germline V lookup: CDR1 SGHRS, CDR2 YFSETQ. CDR3 in amino acids: CASSLVVDSKQYF. As DNA, the CDR3 is TGCGCCAGCAGCTTGGTCGTAGACTCTAAGCAGTACTTC.

This clone was detected only a few times. The chain combines TRBV15 with TRBJ1-4; TRBD1 agrees at 9 bases. This CDR3 is built from 15 residues. V lost 3 bases and J lost 8; bases outside the gene matches: 7. The germline V gene has CDR1 LNHNV and CDR2 YYDKDF (reference sequence). The DNA for the CDR3 is TGTGCCACCAGCAGGAACAGGGGGCTGGGGGAAAAACTGTTTTTT. Amino acid sequence: CATSRNRGLGEKLFF.

V and J are TRBV5-4 and TRBJ1-1; 8 bases align to TRBD1. The germline CDR1 and CDR2 sequences are SGHNT and YYREEE (reference sequence). This CDR3 contains 15 residues. Losses at the gene ends were 2 bases for V and 5 bases for J; bases not matched to a gene: 8. DNA of the CDR3: TGTGCCAGCAGCTTAAAGGACAGGGAGAGGACTGAAGCTTTCTTT. Its protein product is CASSLKDRERTEAFF.

The chain has TRBV4-3 and TRBJ2-3, with TRBD1 as a possible D gene (6 bases). The CDR3 extends over 14 amino acids. V was cut by 0 bases and J by 10 bases, with 14 bases left in between. Germline CDR1 is LGHNA and CDR2 is YSLEER. CDR3 sequence (DNA): TGCGCCAGCAGCCAAGATACCGGACAGTTTGCGCAGTATTTT. This encodes CASSQDTGQFAQYF.

V gene TRBV28 combines with J gene TRBJ2-3; 8 bases align to TRBD2. Losses at the gene ends were 6 bases for V and 7 bases for J; bases not matched to a gene: 15. Germline V gene data show CDR1 as MDHEN and CDR2 as SYDVKM. This CDR3 is 16 amino acids long. The CDR3 sequence is CASRPTAGAFSYTQYF. The CDR3 DNA sequence: TGTGCCAGCAGACCCACAGCGGGAGCCTTCAGTTATACGCAGTATTTT.

This sequence joins TRBV18 and TRBJ2-5, with a possible D match to TRBD1 (5 bases). Trimming stripped 3 bases from V and 2 bases from J, with 10 bases between. The CDR3 covers 14 residues. Germline lookup yields CDR1 KGHSH and CDR2 LQKENI. The CDR3 coding sequence is TGTGCCAGCTCACCGAGCAGGGAACAAGAGACCCAGTACTTC. Protein: CASSPSREQETQYF.

The rearrangement uses TRBV19 and TRBJ1-5; 10 bases line up with TRBD1. CDR1 is LNHDA, CDR2 SQIVND, per germline (reference sequence). The V and J ends lost 2 bases and 6 bases, in that order; junction bases with no gene match: 4. The CDR3 totals 15 residues. This CDR3 reads CASSISGQGRQPQHF. DNA for the CDR3: TGTGCCAGTAGTATATCGGGACAGGGGCGTCAGCCCCAGCATTTT.

J is TRBJ2-7 and V is TRBV19; D remains ambiguous. The CDR3 runs to 14 residues. The germline gives CDR1 LNHDA, CDR2 SQIVND (reference sequence). Trimming cost V 3 bases and J 6 bases, with 15 bases left between them. CDR3 residues: CASSMLGTLGEQYF. DNA of the CDR3: TGTGCCAGTAGTATGCTAGGTACTCTCGGCGAGCAGTACTTC.

V is TRBV18 and J is TRBJ2-5; 10 bases match TRBD2. The germline gives CDR1 KGHSH, CDR2 LQKENI. V was pared by 2 bases and J by 4 bases, with 4 bases of the junction left unmatched. This CDR3 spans 15 amino acids. For the CDR3, the DNA is TGTGCCAGCTCACCAAGCGGGGGGGCCGGAGAGACCCAGTACTTC. It codes for CASSPSGGAGETQYF.

J is TRBJ2-1 and V is TRBV7-2, with 9 positions matching TRBD2. Germline V CDR1 and CDR2: SGHTA, FQGNSA. Trimming at V came to 0 bases and at J to 3 bases, leaving 3 bases not matched to a gene. This CDR3 spans 16 amino acids. Here the CDR3 DNA reads TGTGCCAGCAGCTTAGCAAGCGGGAGGTTCTACAATGAGCAGTTCTTC. Translating gives CASSLASGRFYNEQFF. Based on the CDR3 plus reference TRBV7-2 and TRBJ2-1, the full variable domain is GAGVSQSPSNKVTEKGKDVELRCDPISGHTALYWYRQSLGQGLEFLIYFQGNSAPDKSGLPSDRFSAERTGGSVSTLTIQRTQQEDSAVYLCASSLASGRFYNEQFFGPGTRLTVL.

This sequence joins TRBV30 and TRBJ2-6; D call uncertain. The CDR3 is made up of 14 amino acids. The germline gives CDR1 GTSNPN, CDR2 SVGIG (reference sequence). The V gene lost 2 bases and the J gene lost 0 bases, with 5 bases spanning the gap. In nucleotides, the CDR3 is TGTGCCTGGAGTCTTATCTCTGGGGCCAACGTCCTGACTTTC. Encoded protein: CAWSLISGANVLTF.

The chain combines TRBV10-1 with TRBJ2-7; 7 bases map to TRBD2. The CDR3 is 12 amino acids. CDR1 and CDR2 (germline): WNHNN, SYGVQD (reference sequence). V shed 6 bases, J shed 6 bases, and the junction held 5 bases outside the gene matches. The CDR3, as DNA: TGCGCCAGCAGGGGACCTAGCGGCGAGCAGTACTTC. Residues: CASRGPSGEQYF.

The sample holds one count of this clone. The J gene is TRBJ2-5, the V gene TRBV4-1, with D perhaps TRBD1 (6 bases). The germline V and J ends were trimmed by 2 bases and 1 base, with 14 bases remaining between them. The CDR3 length is 16 residues. In germline, CDR1 is MGHRA, CDR2 YSYEKL. CDR3 protein: CASSQTTGSFQETQYF. The CDR3 nucleotides are TGCGCCAGCAGCCAAACCACAGGGAGCTTCCAAGAGACCCAGTACTTC.

This rearrangement joins TRBV21-1 to TRBJ1-1; the table gives TRBD1 as D, unverified against the DNA. TRBV21-1 is a pseudogene locus. The length of the CDR3 is 17 residues. The CDR3 loop reads CASTIQTGGGGGTEAFF. The CDR3 bases are TGTGCCAGCACCATTCAGACAGGGGGCGGAGGGGGCACTGAAGCTTTCTTT.

The chain recombines TRBV20-1 with TRBJ2-1; D possibly corresponds to TRBD2 (5 bases). Trimming took off 6 bases at V and 13 bases at J, with 13 bases between the two ends. Germline V lookup: CDR1 DFQATT, CDR2 SNEGSKA (reference sequence). This CDR3 region has 10 residues. The CDR3 reads CSAQLGLQFF. The CDR3 bases are TGCAGTGCCCAACTAGGACTCCAGTTCTTC.

This chain uses TRBV9 with TRBJ2-7, with D perhaps TRBD2 (6 bases). Per germline, CDR1 SGDLS and CDR2 YYNGEE. The CDR3 has 17 amino acids. V was clipped by 4 bases and J by 1 base, with 21 bases between them. CDR3 sequence: CASSSQPRDFQSYEQYF. The CDR3 DNA sequence: TGTGCCAGCAGCTCACAACCCCGGGACTTCCAATCCTACGAGCAGTACTTC.

This sequence joins TRBV18 and TRBJ1-6; 7 bases agree with TRBD1. The V gene's germline CDR1 is KGHSH and CDR2 LQKENI. CDR3 length equals 15 residues. V shed 6 bases and J 7 bases; nucleotides not matched to a gene: 9. CDR3 nucleotides: TGTGCCAGCTCCGGGACAGCAAGTCTAAATTCACCCCTCCACTTT. It translates to CASSGTASLNSPLHF.

V and J are TRBV28 and TRBJ1-4; 7 positions agree with TRBD1. The CDR3 runs 17 residues. V lost 2 bases to trimming and J lost 2 bases; unmatched junction nucleotides: 8. Per the germline V gene, CDR1 is MDHEN and CDR2 is SYDVKM. CDR3 loop: CASSLPTGDPTNEKLFF. DNA for the CDR3: TGTGCCAGCAGTTTACCTACAGGGGATCCGACTAATGAAAAACTGTTTTTT.